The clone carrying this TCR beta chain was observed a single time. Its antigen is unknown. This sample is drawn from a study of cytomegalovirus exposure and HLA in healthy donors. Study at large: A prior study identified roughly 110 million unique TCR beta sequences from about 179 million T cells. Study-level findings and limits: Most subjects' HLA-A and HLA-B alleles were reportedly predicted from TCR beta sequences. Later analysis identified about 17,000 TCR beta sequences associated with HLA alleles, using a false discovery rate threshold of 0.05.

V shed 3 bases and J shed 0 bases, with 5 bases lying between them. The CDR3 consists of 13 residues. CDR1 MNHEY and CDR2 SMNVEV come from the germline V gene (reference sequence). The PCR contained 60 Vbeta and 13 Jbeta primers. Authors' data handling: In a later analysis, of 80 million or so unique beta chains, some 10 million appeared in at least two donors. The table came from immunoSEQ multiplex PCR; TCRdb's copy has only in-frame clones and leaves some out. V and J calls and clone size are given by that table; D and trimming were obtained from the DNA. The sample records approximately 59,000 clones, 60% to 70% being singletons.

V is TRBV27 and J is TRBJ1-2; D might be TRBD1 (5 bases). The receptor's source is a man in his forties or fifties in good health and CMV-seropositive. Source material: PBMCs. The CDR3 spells CASSLTANYGYTF. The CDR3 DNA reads TGTGCCAGCAGTTTGACAGCTAACTATGGCTACACCTTC.